The T cell receptor beta chain described here comes from a study of shared clonotypes between healthy human individuals (dated by TCRdb to the early 2020s). About the study as a whole: A couple of women and three men aged 18 to 49 years were included in the cohort. Per donor, three plates each were used for CD4 naive and CD4 memory, two for CD8 naive, and one for CD8 memory. The study deeply sequenced blood TCR repertoires of roughly five healthy adults to estimate repertoire size and the extent of clonotype sharing between individuals. Different laboratories and diverse techniques were used to prepare libraries and sequence TCR repertoires, to increase sequencing depth and limit assay-specific biases. Per donor, leukapheresis produced somewhere between about 0.94 and 9.5 billion PBMCs. The paper's findings and limits, for the study overall: Because the study included a small number of donors, the genetic and exposure-history diversity represented was limited. Higher generation probabilities were observed for clonotypes shared by all four sorted-subset donors than for non-shared clonotypes. Rarefaction of sorted-subset datasets indicated incomplete sequencing despite the large sequencing depth. Pairwise subsampling led to the expectation that sequencing depth would affect the degree of clonotype sharing among donors. Larger estimated clonotype richness was generally found for naive subsets than for memory subsets. Sampling was limited to blood, and TCR repertoires in tissue likely differ from TCR repertoires in blood. About 5% of naive CD4, 3.5% of naive CD8, about 2.5% of memory CD4, and more than 0.35% of memory CD8 clonotypes were shared across a few donors.

About this clone: Its antigen specificity is not known. Base-call qualities are not available, and no considerably larger clone is one nucleotide away.

CD8 naive samples were CD45RO-negative cells positively selected for CCR7, giving a CD45RA+CCR7+ population that excluded TemRA cells. The donors were healthy, HIV-negative adults who had no recently reported acute infections or vaccinations. Every donor was a Caucasian adult living in Nashville, Tennessee, USA. Blood was obtained by leukapheresis, after which PBMCs were separated by Ficoll-Histopaque density gradient centrifugation and cryopreserved in liquid nitrogen vapor phase. Analytical flow cytometry was used to check the purity and quantity of each magnetically sorted T cell population. Genomic DNA was isolated from each sorted fraction and quantified by UV absorbance on a Nanodrop 2000c. Using the deep immunoSEQ assay, multiplex PCR amplified TCR CDR3 regions from genomic DNA. Genomic DNA extracted from each cell subset was distributed evenly over all wells of several immunoSEQ 96-well plates, and each plate served as one replicate. For sorted subsets, each replicate PCR was loaded with approximately 190 ng genomic DNA, equivalent to 30,000 or so T cell genomes. Purified libraries were quantified with a Qubit 3.0 fluorometer, sized on a Bioanalyzer 2100, and re-quantified with the KAPA Library Quantification kit. Every immunoSEQ 96-well plate was sequenced on a dedicated single-read 150-cycle Illumina NextSeq 550 flow cell. The authors' pipeline ran thus. The immunoSEQ output contained only junctional sequences without quality scores, so filtering could not match that applied to full-length reads. Sequences were annotated with PyIR, a Python wrapper for IgBLAST v1.9, using IMGT germline references to assign V/J genes and CDR3. Reads were filtered out if the reads had weak V/J assignments (E-value above 1e-6), no CDR3, stop codons, out-of-frame junctions, or ambiguous translated residues. V3J clonotypes were defined as sequences sharing an identical inferred V gene, J gene, and CDR3 amino acid sequence. Percentage overlap between repertoires was computed as shared unique clonotypes divided by the size of the smaller repertoire. Three approaches were used to assess repertoire richness: RTK rarefaction, the Chao1 estimator, and Recon v2.1 estimates of unobserved clonotypes. Generation probabilities for all TCRbeta clonotypes obtained by the gDNA method from a few donors were computed using OLGA. Imported from immuneACCESS, the table was reduced by TCRdb to in-frame sequences with V and J called. These copies leave out some clones; in studies compared against another copy, an unresolved V gene accounts for under half, and the cause of the remainder is not known. That table furnishes V, J and clone size, whereas the DNA furnished D and trimming. For this sample the table gives around 2.1 million clones, of which approximately 94% were detected only once. The top ten hold around 1.7% of the sample.

The source of this sequence is a man between 18 and 29 years old in good health. Some clones in this sample may be carry-over from other donors' samples. The sequencing sample was made of naive CD8+ T cells from PBMCs. In the paper's terms, the cell subset or site label means: CD45RA+CCR7+.

Here is the DNA: TGTGCCAGCAGCAGTGGACAGGGGAAATTTGAAGAGCAGTACTTC. It is translated as CASSSGQGKFEEQYF. Recombination connected TRBV9 to TRBJ2-7; TRBD1 lines up with 9 middle nucleotides. From its cysteine to its phenylalanine, the CDR3 spans 15 amino acids. The kept DNA is CDR3 alone, 45 bases in frame from the first base. Unmatched junction bases come to 12, with V trimmed by 4 bases and J by 7 bases. Reading the germline V gene gives CDR1 SGDLS and CDR2 YYNGEE. The full variable domain, with segments outside the CDR3 supplied by the reference TRBV9 and TRBJ2-7 proteins, appears as DSGVTQTPKHLITATGQRVTLRCSPRSGDLSVYWYQQSLDQGLQFLIQYYNGEERAKGNILERFSAQQFPDLHSELNLSSLELGDSALYFCASSSGQGKFEEQYFGPGTRLTVT.